This is a list of T cell receptor beta chains from one sample in a study of cytomegalovirus exposure and HLA in healthy donors. Assay used: immunoSEQ multiplex PCR; TCRdb lists only in-frame clones, some missing. Here the sample spans about 140,000 clones, around three quarters being singletons. Sequencing was carried out using PBMCs. All receptors derive from a man aged 40-49 years in good health and CMV-seropositive. The CDR3 runs from the conserved cysteine through the conserved F or W. The order of the fields is J gene, clone size, D gene, V gene, CDR3 protein, CDR3 DNA. A D gene is named only where the DNA matches it firmly. Not every row has a clone size; where given, it reads once, few, many or a size class.

j_gene: TRBJ2-3; abundance: -; d_gene: TRBD1; v_gene: TRBV29-1; CDR3aa: CSVDGQGLDTQYF; CDR3nt: TGCAGCGTTGATGGACAGGGATTAGATACGCAGTATTTT
j_gene: TRBJ2-2; abundance: -; d_gene: TRBD1; v_gene: TRBV15; CDR3aa: CATSRNPPGQGNGELFF; CDR3nt: TGTGCCACCAGCAGAAACCCACCGGGACAGGGAAACGGGGAGCTGTTTTTT
j_gene: TRBJ1-2; abundance: -; d_gene: -; v_gene: TRBV7-9; CDR3aa: CASMGPGAFWGGYTF; CDR3nt: TGTGCCAGCATGGGCCCAGGGGCCTTTTGGGGTGGCTACACCTTC
j_gene: TRBJ2-1; abundance: -; d_gene: TRBD2; v_gene: TRBV19; CDR3aa: CASSYSGGGYNEQFF; CDR3nt: TGTGCCAGTAGTTACAGCGGCGGGGGGTACAATGAGCAGTTCTTC
j_gene: TRBJ2-7; abundance: -; d_gene: -; v_gene: TRBV5-1; CDR3aa: CASSMLPLSSYEQYF; CDR3nt: TGCGCCAGCAGCATGCTCCCACTAAGCTCCTACGAGCAGTACTTC
j_gene: TRBJ2-7; abundance: -; d_gene: TRBD2; v_gene: TRBV29-1; CDR3aa: CSVEDPLTSGTQEQYF; CDR3nt: TGCAGCGTTGAAGATCCACTCACTAGCGGAACCCAAGAGCAGTACTTC
j_gene: TRBJ2-2; abundance: -; d_gene: -; v_gene: TRBV19; CDR3aa: CASSPGRGGNTGELFF; CDR3nt: TGTGCCAGTAGTCCGGGGCGGGGAGGGAACACCGGGGAGCTGTTTTTT
j_gene: TRBJ1-1; abundance: once; d_gene: -; v_gene: TRBV27; CDR3aa: CASCTRGKAEAFF; CDR3nt: TGTGCCAGCTGTACCCGGGGGAAGGCTGAAGCTTTCTTT
j_gene: TRBJ2-7; abundance: once; d_gene: -; v_gene: TRBV27; CDR3aa: CASSPTDMLIMNEQYF; CDR3nt: TGTGCCAGCAGTCCGACGGACATGCTGATAATGAACGAGCAGTACTTC
j_gene: TRBJ1-1; abundance: -; d_gene: -; v_gene: TRBV30; CDR3aa: CAWSVQGGGMNTEAFF; CDR3nt: TGTGCCTGGAGTGTACAAGGCGGGGGCATGAACACTGAAGCTTTCTTT
j_gene: TRBJ2-2; abundance: -; d_gene: -; v_gene: TRBV6-5; CDR3aa: CASSYLNRELFF; CDR3nt: TGTGCCAGCAGTTACCTTAACAGGGAGCTGTTTTTT
j_gene: TRBJ2-3; abundance: -; d_gene: TRBD2; v_gene: TRBV6-1; CDR3aa: CASSEAGLAGSTDTQYF; CDR3nt: TGTGCCAGCAGTGAAGCGGGTCTAGCGGGAAGCACAGATACGCAGTATTTT
j_gene: TRBJ2-7; abundance: few; d_gene: TRBD2; v_gene: TRBV19; CDR3aa: CASSSLAGGNEQYF; CDR3nt: TGTGCCAGTAGTAGCTTAGCGGGAGGAAACGAGCAGTACTTC
j_gene: TRBJ1-2; abundance: -; d_gene: -; v_gene: TRBV5-5; CDR3aa: CASSLAPASNYGYTF; CDR3nt: TGTGCCAGCAGCTTGGCCCCGGCTAGCAACTATGGCTACACCTTC
j_gene: TRBJ1-5; abundance: -; d_gene: -; v_gene: TRBV4-3; CDR3aa: CASSQDGQIAQPQHF; CDR3nt: TGCGCCAGCAGCCAAGATGGGCAGATAGCGCAGCCCCAGCATTTT
j_gene: TRBJ1-2; abundance: -; d_gene: TRBD1; v_gene: TRBV5-1; CDR3aa: CASSLKGQADYGYTF; CDR3nt: TGCGCCAGCAGCCTAAAAGGACAGGCAGACTATGGCTACACCTTC
j_gene: TRBJ2-1; abundance: -; d_gene: TRBD2; v_gene: TRBV5-1; CDR3aa: CASVFTGTSGGAVLDEQFF; CDR3nt: TGCGCCAGCGTCTTTACCGGGACTAGCGGGGGGGCGGTGTTAGATGAGCAGTTCTTC
j_gene: TRBJ2-7; abundance: -; d_gene: -; v_gene: TRBV5-5; CDR3aa: CASSLAQGGTYEQYF; CDR3nt: TGTGCCAGCAGCTTGGCTCAGGGAGGCACCTACGAGCAGTACTTC
j_gene: TRBJ2-5; abundance: -; d_gene: -; v_gene: TRBV28; CDR3aa: CASSSAQETQYF; CDR3nt: TGTGCCAGCAGTTCAGCGCAAGAGACCCAGTACTTC
j_gene: TRBJ2-2; abundance: -; d_gene: -; v_gene: TRBV19; CDR3aa: CASSPYTGELFF; CDR3nt: TGTGCCAGCAGTCCCTACACCGGGGAGCTGTTTTTT
j_gene: TRBJ1-2; abundance: -; d_gene: TRBD1; v_gene: TRBV6-1; CDR3aa: CASSGGTGAYGYTF; CDR3nt: TGTGCCAGCAGTGGGGGGACAGGGGCCTATGGCTACACCTTC
j_gene: TRBJ2-5; abundance: -; d_gene: TRBD2; v_gene: TRBV7-2; CDR3aa: CASSQSGGLVGTQYF; CDR3nt: TGTGCCAGCAGCCAAAGCGGGGGCCTTGTTGGGACCCAGTACTTC
j_gene: TRBJ1-6; abundance: few; d_gene: -; v_gene: TRBV2; CDR3aa: CASITRSYNSPLHF; CDR3nt: TGTGCCAGCATAACGCGCTCCTATAATTCACCCCTCCACTTT
j_gene: TRBJ1-2; abundance: -; d_gene: -; v_gene: TRBV6-6; CDR3aa: CASTFDPGFGYTF; CDR3nt: TGTGCCAGCACCTTCGACCCGGGGTTCGGCTACACCTTC
j_gene: TRBJ1-1; abundance: -; d_gene: -; v_gene: TRBV4-3; CDR3aa: CASSQDVWTENTEAFF; CDR3nt: TGCGCCAGCAGCCAAGATGTTTGGACAGAGAACACTGAAGCTTTCTTT
j_gene: TRBJ2-7; abundance: few; d_gene: -; v_gene: TRBV5-6; CDR3aa: CASSLRYEQYF; CDR3nt: TGTGCCAGCAGCCTCAGGTACGAGCAGTACTTC
j_gene: TRBJ2-1; abundance: -; d_gene: -; v_gene: TRBV5-1; CDR3aa: CASSSDSYNEQFF; CDR3nt: TGCGCCAGCAGTTCGGACTCGTACAATGAGCAGTTCTTC
j_gene: TRBJ1-2; abundance: -; d_gene: -; v_gene: TRBV5-8; CDR3aa: CASSLVGGSHGYTF; CDR3nt: TGTGCCAGCAGCTTGGTTGGCGGTTCCCATGGCTACACCTTC
j_gene: TRBJ1-1; abundance: -; d_gene: TRBD1; v_gene: TRBV28; CDR3aa: CASSFLGQGMNTEAFF; CDR3nt: TGTGCCAGCAGTTTCTTGGGACAGGGGATGAACACTGAAGCTTTCTTT
j_gene: TRBJ1-1; abundance: -; d_gene: -; v_gene: TRBV6-5; CDR3aa: CASSYGAGRTEAFF; CDR3nt: TGTGCCAGCAGTTACGGGGCAGGGCGCACTGAAGCTTTCTTT
j_gene: TRBJ1-5; abundance: -; d_gene: -; v_gene: TRBV10-1; CDR3aa: CASSDQGGQPQHF; CDR3nt: TGCGCCAGCAGCGACCAAGGGGGTCAGCCCCAGCATTTT
j_gene: TRBJ2-7; abundance: -; d_gene: TRBD1; v_gene: TRBV27; CDR3aa: CASRKGTGAYGEQYF; CDR3nt: TGTGCCAGCAGAAAAGGGACAGGCGCCTATGGCGAGCAGTACTTC
j_gene: TRBJ1-1; abundance: -; d_gene: -; v_gene: TRBV4-1; CDR3aa: CASSQHRAVTEAFF; CDR3nt: TGCGCCAGCAGCCAACACAGGGCGGTCACTGAAGCTTTCTTT
j_gene: TRBJ1-1; abundance: -; d_gene: -; v_gene: TRBV19; CDR3aa: CASRGGGTEAFF; CDR3nt: TGTGCCAGTAGGGGGGGAGGGACTGAAGCTTTCTTT
j_gene: TRBJ2-1; abundance: -; d_gene: -; v_gene: TRBV6-1; CDR3aa: CATSQGFSYNEQFF; CDR3nt: TGTGCCACCTCACAGGGATTCTCCTACAATGAGCAGTTCTTC
j_gene: TRBJ2-1; abundance: -; d_gene: TRBD1; v_gene: TRBV18; CDR3aa: CASSPTGVNEQFF; CDR3nt: TGTGCCAGCTCACCGACAGGGGTTAATGAGCAGTTCTTC
j_gene: TRBJ2-4; abundance: few; d_gene: -; v_gene: TRBV30; CDR3aa: CAWGPAPLAVAKNIQYF; CDR3nt: TGTGCCTGGGGTCCCGCCCCACTGGCGGTAGCCAAAAACATTCAGTACTTC
j_gene: TRBJ2-7; abundance: -; d_gene: -; v_gene: TRBV18; CDR3aa: CASSPDTSSYEQYF; CDR3nt: TGTGCCAGCTCGCCGGACACCAGCTCCTACGAGCAGTACTTC
j_gene: TRBJ1-5; abundance: -; d_gene: -; v_gene: TRBV27; CDR3aa: CASSWGGTQPQHF; CDR3nt: TGTGCCAGCAGTTGGGGGGGGACTCAGCCCCAGCATTTT
j_gene: TRBJ2-1; abundance: -; d_gene: TRBD2; v_gene: TRBV30; CDR3aa: CASGTSGRSEQLF; CDR3nt: TGTGCCTCCGGGACTAGCGGGAGATCGGAGCAGCTCTTC
j_gene: TRBJ1-1; abundance: -; d_gene: -; v_gene: TRBV6-5; CDR3aa: CASSYSDRNTEAFF; CDR3nt: TGTGCCAGCAGTTACTCCGACAGGAACACTGAAGCTTTCTTT
j_gene: TRBJ2-7; abundance: -; d_gene: TRBD1; v_gene: TRBV29-1; CDR3aa: CSAGTGTYEQYF; CDR3nt: TGCAGCGCAGGGACAGGGACCTACGAGCAGTACTTC
j_gene: TRBJ2-2; abundance: -; d_gene: -; v_gene: TRBV6-5; CDR3aa: CASSLPSHTGELFF; CDR3nt: TGTGCCAGCAGCCTCCCCTCCCACACCGGGGAGCTGTTTTTT
j_gene: TRBJ2-7; abundance: -; d_gene: TRBD1; v_gene: TRBV6-6; CDR3aa: CASSYPTGGNYEQYF; CDR3nt: TGTGCCAGCAGTTACCCGACAGGGGGGAACTACGAGCAGTACTTC
j_gene: TRBJ2-1; abundance: few; d_gene: TRBD2; v_gene: TRBV29-1; CDR3aa: CSVEAGTSGRYEQFF; CDR3nt: TGCAGCGTTGAGGCCGGGACTAGCGGGAGGTATGAGCAGTTCTTC
j_gene: TRBJ2-3; abundance: -; d_gene: TRBD2; v_gene: TRBV27; CDR3aa: CASSLSGLAGDTQYF; CDR3nt: TGTGCCAGCAGTTTATCGGGACTAGCGGGAGATACGCAGTATTTT
j_gene: TRBJ2-7; abundance: -; d_gene: -; v_gene: TRBV4-3; CDR3aa: CASSTGLSPSYEQYF; CDR3nt: TGCGCCAGCAGCACGGGACTGTCCCCCTCCTACGAGCAGTACTTC
j_gene: TRBJ2-2; abundance: -; d_gene: -; v_gene: TRBV5-8; CDR3aa: CASTQTGTPNTGELFF; CDR3nt: TGTGCCAGCACCCAGACCGGGACACCGAACACCGGGGAGCTGTTTTTT
j_gene: TRBJ2-1; abundance: -; d_gene: TRBD1; v_gene: TRBV14; CDR3aa: CASSPRDRPGNEQFF; CDR3nt: TGTGCCAGCAGCCCTCGGGACAGGCCGGGCAATGAGCAGTTCTTC
j_gene: TRBJ1-4; abundance: once; d_gene: -; v_gene: TRBV28; CDR3aa: CASSLLVTGTTNEKLFF; CDR3nt: TGTGCCAGCAGTTTATTGGTCACAGGGACAACTAATGAAAAACTGTTTTTT
j_gene: TRBJ2-1; abundance: -; d_gene: -; v_gene: TRBV7-9; CDR3aa: CASSLEARGTYNEQFF; CDR3nt: TGTGCCAGCAGCTTAGAAGCTAGGGGGACCTACAATGAGCAGTTCTTC
j_gene: TRBJ2-3; abundance: -; d_gene: -; v_gene: TRBV11-2; CDR3aa: CASSSLSGGTDTQYF; CDR3nt: TGTGCCAGCAGCTCCCTAAGCGGTGGCACAGATACGCAGTATTTT
j_gene: TRBJ2-7; abundance: -; d_gene: -; v_gene: TRBV18; CDR3aa: CASSPLTGDHEQYF; CDR3nt: TGTGCCAGCTCACCACTCACGGGGGACCACGAGCAGTACTTC
j_gene: TRBJ2-5; abundance: once; d_gene: -; v_gene: TRBV6-5; CDR3aa: CASRPQASQETQYF; CDR3nt: TGTGCCAGCAGACCACAGGCAAGCCAAGAGACCCAGTACTTC
j_gene: TRBJ2-5; abundance: -; d_gene: -; v_gene: TRBV5-1; CDR3aa: CASRNQIQETQYF; CDR3nt: TGCGCCAGCAGGAATCAGATCCAAGAGACCCAGTACTTC
j_gene: TRBJ2-7; abundance: -; d_gene: -; v_gene: TRBV7-2; CDR3aa: CASSLGTFYEQYF; CDR3nt: TGTGCCAGCAGCTTAGGGACTTTCTACGAGCAGTACTTC
j_gene: TRBJ1-6; abundance: once; d_gene: -; v_gene: TRBV18; CDR3aa: CASSEARGGARALHF; CDR3nt: TGTGCCAGCTCAGAAGCCCGGGGAGGCGCCAGGGCCCTCCACTTT
j_gene: TRBJ1-1; abundance: few; d_gene: -; v_gene: TRBV7-6; CDR3aa: CASSFAQDTEAFF; CDR3nt: TGTGCCAGCAGCTTCGCCCAGGACACTGAAGCTTTCTTT
j_gene: TRBJ2-7; abundance: -; d_gene: -; v_gene: TRBV28; CDR3aa: CASSPRPLEQYF; CDR3nt: TGTGCCAGCAGTCCCCGTCCTCTGGAGCAGTACTTC
j_gene: TRBJ2-1; abundance: -; d_gene: -; v_gene: TRBV29-1; CDR3aa: CSVSWASVASEQFF; CDR3nt: TGCAGCGTGTCCTGGGCTAGCGTTGCTTCGGAGCAGTTCTTC